Described below is a single T cell receptor (beta chain) sequence and its context. This sample was included in a study of cytomegalovirus exposure and HLA in healthy donors. Study-wide context: A subsequent analysis reported that the roughly 120 validation repertoires were produced on the same platform that had also been used for the 666 first-cohort repertoires.

Per germline, CDR1 LGHNA and CDR2 YSLEER. Trimming left V 1 base short and J 2 bases short, with 9 bases between. This CDR3 region has 15 residues. Here immunoSEQ multiplex PCR was the method, and the copy in TCRdb shows in-frame clones only, minus some. The data show 56,000 or so clones, with roughly 92% seen just once and around 1.1% held by the top ten. The clonotype originates from a man aged 18 to 29 in good health and CMV-seronegative. The sequencing input was PBMCs. This rearrangement joins TRBV4-3 to TRBJ1-5; D uncertain. The DNA for the CDR3 is TGCGCCAGCAGCCAAGTCCTGCAGGGCAATCAGCCCCAGCATTTT. It is translated as CASSQVLQGNQPQHF.